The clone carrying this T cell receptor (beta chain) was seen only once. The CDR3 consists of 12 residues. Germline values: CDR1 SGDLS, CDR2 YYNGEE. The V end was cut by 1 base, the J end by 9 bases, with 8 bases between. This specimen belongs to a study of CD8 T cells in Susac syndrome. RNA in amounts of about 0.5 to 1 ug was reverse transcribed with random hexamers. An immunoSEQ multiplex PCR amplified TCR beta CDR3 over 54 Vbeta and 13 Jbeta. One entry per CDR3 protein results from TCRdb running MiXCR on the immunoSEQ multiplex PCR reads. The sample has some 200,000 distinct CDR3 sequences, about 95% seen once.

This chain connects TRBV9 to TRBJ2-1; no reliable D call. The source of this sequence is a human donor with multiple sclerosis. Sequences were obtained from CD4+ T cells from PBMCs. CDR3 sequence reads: CASSVIGAEQFF. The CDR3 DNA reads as TGTGCCAGCAGCGTAATTGGCGCTGAGCAGTTCTTC. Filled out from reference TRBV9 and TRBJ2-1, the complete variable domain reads DSGVTQTPKHLITATGQRVTLRCSPRSGDLSVYWYQQSLDQGLQFLIQYYNGEERAKGNILERFSAQQFPDLHSELNLSSLELGDSALYFCASSVIGAEQFFGPGTRLTVL.